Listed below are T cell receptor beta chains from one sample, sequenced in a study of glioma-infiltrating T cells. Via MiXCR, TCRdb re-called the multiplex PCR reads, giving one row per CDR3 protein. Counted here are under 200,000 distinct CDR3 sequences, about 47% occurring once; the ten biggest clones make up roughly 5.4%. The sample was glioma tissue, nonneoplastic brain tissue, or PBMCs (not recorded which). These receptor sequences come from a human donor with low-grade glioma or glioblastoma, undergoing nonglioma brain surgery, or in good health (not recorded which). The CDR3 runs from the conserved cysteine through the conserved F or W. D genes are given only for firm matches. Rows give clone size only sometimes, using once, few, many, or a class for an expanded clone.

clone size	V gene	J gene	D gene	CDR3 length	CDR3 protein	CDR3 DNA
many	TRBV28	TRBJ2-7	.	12	CASKADSYEQYF	TGTGCCAGCAAGGCGGACTCCTACGAGCAGTACTTC
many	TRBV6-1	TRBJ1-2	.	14	CASRQANRDYGYTF	TGTGCCAGCAGACAAGCCAACAGGGACTATGGCTACACCTTC
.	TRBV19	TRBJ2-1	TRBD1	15	CASSIDRVSYNEQFF	TGTGCCAGTAGTATTGACAGGGTTTCCTACAATGAGCAGTTCTTC
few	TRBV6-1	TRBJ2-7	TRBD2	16	CASSSPWTSGSYEQYF	TGTGCCAGCAGTTCCCCGTGGACTAGCGGGAGCTACGAGCAGTACTTC
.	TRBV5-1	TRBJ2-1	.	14	CASSTGLINNEQFF	TGCGCCAGCAGCACTGGACTTATTAACAATGAGCAGTTCTTC
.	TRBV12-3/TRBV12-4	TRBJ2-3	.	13	CASSSSVAGTQYF	.
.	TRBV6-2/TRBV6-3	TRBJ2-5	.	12	CANSLSQETQYF	TGCGCCAATTCTCTGAGTCAAGAGACCCAGTACTTC
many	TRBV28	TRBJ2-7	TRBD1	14	CASRQGDFPYEQYF	TGTGCCAGCAGACAGGGGGACTTTCCCTACGAGCAGTACTTC
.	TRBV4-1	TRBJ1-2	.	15	CASSHPAFYESGYTF	TGCGCCAGCAGCCACCCGGCGTTTTATGAGAGTGGCTACACCTTC
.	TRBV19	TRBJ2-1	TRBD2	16	CASTHPGGSSYNEQFF	TGTGCCAGTACCCACCCCGGGGGGAGCTCCTACAATGAGCAGTTCTTC
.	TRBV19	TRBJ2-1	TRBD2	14	CASALAGDHNEQFF	TGTGCCAGCGCACTAGCGGGAGACCACAATGAGCAGTTCTTC
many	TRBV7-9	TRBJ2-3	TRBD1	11	CASSFGQGLYF	TGTGCCAGCAGCTTTGGACAGGGGTTGTATTTT
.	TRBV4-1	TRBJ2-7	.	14	CASSQEWKAGEQYF	TGCGCCAGCAGCCAAGAGTGGAAAGCTGGTGAGCAGTACTTC
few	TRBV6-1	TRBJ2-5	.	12	CASQGGLSAQYF	TGTGCCAGCCAGGGCGGACTCTCGGCCCAGTACTTC
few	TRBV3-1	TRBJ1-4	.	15	CASSLGTLRGEKLFF	TGTGCCAGCAGCCTCGGGACCCTCAGAGGTGAAAAACTGTTTTTT
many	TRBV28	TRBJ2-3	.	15	CASSLGQLSTDTQYF	TGTGCCAGCAGTCTAGGACAGCTTAGCACAGATACGCAGTATTTT
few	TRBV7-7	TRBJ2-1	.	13	CASSLDRYDEQFF	TGTGCCAGCAGCTTAGATAGATACGATGAGCAGTTCTTC
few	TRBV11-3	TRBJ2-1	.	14	CASSDGTAYNEQFF	TGTGCCAGCAGCGACGGGACCGCCTACAATGAGCAGTTCTTC
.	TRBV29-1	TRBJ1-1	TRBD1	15	CSVAAQGEGLTEAFF	TGCAGCGTTGCAGCCCAGGGGGAAGGTTTAACTGAAGCTTTCTTT
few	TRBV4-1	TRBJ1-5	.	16	CASSQEGRTSNQPQHF	TGCGCCAGCAGCCAGGAGGGAAGAACGAGCAATCAGCCCCAGCATTTT
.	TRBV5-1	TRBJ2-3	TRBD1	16	CASSLEGQPSTDTQYF	TGCGCCAGCAGCTTGGAGGGACAGCCTAGCACAGATACGCAGTATTTT
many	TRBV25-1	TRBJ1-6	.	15	CASTPELGDNSPLHF	TGTGCCAGCACCCCGGAGCTGGGTGATAATTCACCCCTCCACTTT
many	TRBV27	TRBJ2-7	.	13	CASTATWGDEQYF	TGTGCCAGCACGGCCACCTGGGGGGACGAGCAGTACTTC
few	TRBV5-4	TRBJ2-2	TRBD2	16	CASSPLAGGNTGELFF	TGTGCCAGCAGCCCCCTAGCGGGAGGGAACACCGGGGAGCTGTTTTTT
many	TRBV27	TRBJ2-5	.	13	CASKPRSQETQYF	TGTGCCAGCAAGCCTAGAAGTCAAGAGACCCAGTACTTC
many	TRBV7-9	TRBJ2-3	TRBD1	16	CASSRGTGIVADTQYF	TGTGCCAGCAGCCGAGGGACAGGGATTGTCGCAGATACGCAGTATTTT
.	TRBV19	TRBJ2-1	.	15	CASSRQGLEGVEQFF	TGTGCCAGTAGTAGACAGGGACTAGAGGGAGTGGAGCAGTTCTTC
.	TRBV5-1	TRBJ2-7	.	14	CASSLERKIYEQYF	TGCGCCAGCAGCTTGGAACGGAAAATCTACGAGCAGTACTTC
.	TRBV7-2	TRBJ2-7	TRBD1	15	CASSRTGTGGHEQYF	TGTGCCAGCAGCCGCACCGGGACAGGGGGTCACGAGCAGTACTTC
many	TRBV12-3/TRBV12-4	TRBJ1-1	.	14	CASSFWGGNTEAFF	TGTGCCAGCAGTTTTTGGGGTGGGAACACTGAAGCTTTCTTT
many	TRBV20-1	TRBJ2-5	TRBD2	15	CSAPGLAGLFETQYF	TGCAGTGCCCCGGGACTAGCGGGACTCTTTGAGACCCAGTACTTC
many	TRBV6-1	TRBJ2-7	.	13	CASRRSGVDEQYF	TGTGCCAGCCGTAGGTCGGGGGTGGACGAGCAGTACTTC
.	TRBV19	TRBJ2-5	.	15	CASSITPSTQETQYF	TGTGCCAGTAGTATTACCCCCTCGACCCAAGAGACCCAGTACTTT
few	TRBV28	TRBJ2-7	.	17	CASSLTIARERAYEQYF	TGTGCCAGCAGTTTAACCATTGCCCGGGAAAGAGCCTACGAGCAGTACTTC
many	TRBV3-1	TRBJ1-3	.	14	CASSPDSSGNTIYF	TGTGCCAGCAGTCCTGACAGCTCTGGAAACACCATATATTTT
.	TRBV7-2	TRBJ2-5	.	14	CASSQTSQGGTQYF	TGTGCCAGCAGCCAGACGTCGCAGGGTGGGACCCAGTACTTC
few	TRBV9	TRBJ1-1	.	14	CASSAGDSYTEAFF	TGTGCCAGCAGCGCTGGTGACAGCTACACTGAAGCTTTCTTT
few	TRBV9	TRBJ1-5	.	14	CASSVDPSFQPQHF	TGTGCCAGCAGCGTAGACCCATCGTTTCAGCCCCAGCATTTT
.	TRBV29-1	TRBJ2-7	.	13	CSVRTDQTYEQYF	TGCAGCGTCCGGACCGATCAAACCTACGAGCAGTACTTC
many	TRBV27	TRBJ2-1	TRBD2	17	CASSQGGLASSSNEQFF	TGTGCCAGCAGTCAGGGAGGACTAGCCAGTTCCTCCAATGAGCAGTTCTTC
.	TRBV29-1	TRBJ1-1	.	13	CSATRTVNTEAFF	TGCAGCGCTACCCGGACGGTGAACACTGAAGCTTTCTTT
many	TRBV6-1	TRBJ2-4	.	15	CASSAAAAAKNIQYF	TGTGCCAGCAGTGCCGCGGCGGCAGCCAAAAACATTCAGTACTTC
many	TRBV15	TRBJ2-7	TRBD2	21	CATSSTPRRASGSWVTYEQYF	TGTGCCACCAGCAGTACCCCTCGTCGGGCTAGCGGGTCTTGGGTCACCTACGAGCAGTACTTC
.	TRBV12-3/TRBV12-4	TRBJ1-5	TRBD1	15	CARSLHRGENQPQHF	TGTGCCAGAAGTTTACACAGGGGGGAAAATCAGCCCCAGCATTTT
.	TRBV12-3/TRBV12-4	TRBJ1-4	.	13	CASTPRGNEKLFF	TGTGCCAGCACCCCCAGGGGAAACGAAAAACTGTTTTTT
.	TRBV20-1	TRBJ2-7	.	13	CSARGCVEYEHYF	TGCAGTGCTAGAGGCTGTGTAGAATACGAGCATTACTTC
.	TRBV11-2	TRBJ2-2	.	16	CASSLRADTNTGELFF	TGTGCCAGCAGCTTAAGGGCGGACACGAACACCGGGGAGCTGTTTTTT
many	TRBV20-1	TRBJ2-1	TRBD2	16	CSARKAGVPSYNEQFF	TGCAGTGCTAGAAAGGCGGGAGTTCCCTCCTACAATGAGCAGTTCTTC